These 20 T cell receptor beta chains originate from one sample sequenced in a study of blood T cell repertoires in COVID-19. The protocol was immunoSEQ multiplex PCR, while the TCRdb copy is restricted to in-frame clones and leaves out a portion. The sample consists of some 68,000 clones, around 89% of them appearing once. Sequenced sample: peripheral blood. The receptors originated from a man aged 45-65 years with acute or convalescent COVID-19.

The CDR3 nucleotides are TGTGCCAGCAGCCTTTGGACAGGGGGCGACTACGAGCAGTACGTC. The encoded protein is CASSLWTGGDYEQYV. The rearrangement uses TRBV7-9 and TRBJ2-7, with TRBD1 matching over 11 bases. The J segment lost 3 bases and the V segment lost 5 bases, leaving 6 bases of the junction unmatched. Germline CDR1 reads SEHNR; CDR2 reads FQNEAQ (reference sequence). The CDR3 consists of 15 residues.

The V gene is TRBV5-6, the J gene TRBJ2-7; TRBD1 agrees at 9 bases. CDR3 length: 12 residues. The germline CDR1 and CDR2 sequences are SGHDT and YYEEEE. DNA for the CDR3: TGTGCCAGCAGCCTACTACCCGGGACAGGGTATGTC. This translates into CASSLLPGTGYV.

This rearrangement joins TRBV15 to TRBJ1-1; D ambiguous. Germline CDR1 is LNHNV and CDR2 is YYDKDF (reference sequence). The V end lost 0 bases, the J end lost 6 bases, and 17 bases lay between the germline ends. This CDR3 region has 16 residues. The CDR3 loop reads CATSRELTGVSAEAFF. In nucleotides, the CDR3 is TGTGCCACCAGCAGAGAGTTAACCGGGGTTAGCGCTGAAGCTTTCTTT.

This clone was seen just once. The rearrangement joins TRBV6-6 to TRBJ2-7, with 7 bases fitting TRBD2. Germline V CDR1 and CDR2: MNHNY, SVGAGI (reference sequence). V lost 7 bases, J lost 1 base, and 4 bases stayed unmatched. The CDR3 consists of 13 residues. As DNA, the CDR3 is TGTGCCAGCACCCAAGCGGGATCCTACGAGCAGTACGTC. Amino acids: CASTQAGSYEQYV.

The gene calls are TRBV11-3 and TRBJ2-1, with 8 positions matching TRBD2. The CDR3 totals 16 residues. Germline V CDR1 and CDR2: SGHNT, YENEEA. Trimming cost V 3 bases and J 1 base; bases outside gene matches: 5. The CDR3 here is CASSLGRGGSYNEQFF. In DNA, the CDR3 is TGTGCCAGCAGCTTGGGTCGCGGGGGGTCCTACAATGAGCAGTTCTTC.

CDR3 protein: CASSLGATSSPYEQYV. The CDR3 bases are TGTGCCAGCAGTTTAGGGGCCACATCTTCCCCCTACGAGCAGTACGTC. This rearrangement joins TRBV28 to TRBJ2-7, with D perhaps matching TRBD1 (5 bases). Germline loops: CDR1 MDHEN, CDR2 SYDVKM. V lost 2 bases and J 2 bases, leaving 16 bases between the germline ends. CDR3 length: 16 residues.

The CDR3 DNA is TGTGCCAGCACTAGGACAGTCAAGGGTGGCTACACCTTC. Amino acid sequence: CASTRTVKGGYTF. The chain joins TRBV2 to TRBJ1-2; TRBD1 might be the D (6 bases). Germline V gene lookup returns CDR1 SNHLY and CDR2 FYNNEI. Trimming removed 7 bases at V and 7 bases at J, with 16 bases between. The CDR3 runs to 13 residues.

The CDR3 protein is CASSQERRDPQHF. Written as DNA, the CDR3 is TGTGCCAGCAGCCAAGAACGGCGGGATCCCCAGCATTTT. The chain has TRBV4-2 and TRBJ1-5; D call uncertain. The CDR3 is 13 residues long. Germline CDR1 LGHNA, CDR2 YNFKEQ. V gave up 0 bases and J gave up 10 bases, with 10 bases separating them.

The gene calls are TRBV6-5 and TRBJ2-1, with D possibly being TRBD1 (6 bases). V shed 6 bases and J shed 10 bases, with 16 bases lying between them. The CDR3 contains 13 residues. Germline V CDR1 and CDR2: MNHEY, SVGAGI. CDR3 loop: CASRSTGKREQFF. DNA for the CDR3: TGTGCCAGCAGATCAACAGGGAAGAGAGAGCAGTTCTTC.

The V gene is TRBV27, the J gene TRBJ2-7; 8 bases map to TRBD2. CDR3 length equals 15 residues. Germline CDR1 MNHEY, CDR2 SMNVEV (reference sequence). Germline trimming cut 5 bases from V and 2 bases from J; bases unmatched to any gene: 8. The CDR3 here is CASSPRGGSTYEQYF. In DNA, the CDR3 is TGTGCCAGCAGTCCCCGGGGGGGATCCACCTACGAGCAGTACTTC.

This clone came up once. This rearrangement joins TRBV19 to TRBJ2-6; possibly TRBD1 for D (5 bases). Germline CDR1 LNHDA, CDR2 SQIVND (reference sequence). The CDR3 loop spans 15 amino acids. V dropped 6 bases and J dropped 1 base, with 10 bases sitting between them. The CDR3 bases are TGTGCCAGTAGGGGAAGGGGATCTGGGGCCAACGTCCTGACTTTC. This encodes CASRGRGSGANVLTF.

This chain uses TRBV30 with TRBJ1-6; D unclear. Germline lookup yields CDR1 GTSNPN and CDR2 SVGIG (reference sequence). V lost 1 base and J lost 6, with 7 bases in between. CDR3 length equals 13 residues. This CDR3 reads CAWSAESNSPLHF. The CDR3 DNA follows: TGTGCCTGGAGTGCGGAGAGTAATTCACCCCTCCACTTT.

This clone was counted once. This chain links TRBV12-3 or TRBV12-4 with TRBJ1-1, with D uncertain. Trimming took off 3 bases at V and 3 bases at J, with 8 bases between the two ends. The CDR3 is 13 residues long. Written as DNA, the CDR3 is TGTGCCAGCAGTTTCGCCACGGACACTGAAGCTTTCTTT. It codes for CASSFATDTEAFF.

The chain couples TRBV11-2 to TRBJ2-7; D ambiguous. Trimming removed 1 base from V and 0 bases from J, with 10 bases in between. Germline V gene lookup returns CDR1 SGHAT and CDR2 FQNNGV. This CDR3 contains 15 residues. Here the CDR3 reads CASSLGGSGSYEQYF. The CDR3 DNA reads TGTGCCAGCAGCTTAGGAGGCTCTGGCTCCTACGAGCAGTACTTC.

This rearrangement joins TRBV5-1 to TRBJ2-3; TRBD1 agrees at 10 bases. CDR1 and CDR2 (germline): SGHRS, YFSETQ. The CDR3 consists of 15 residues. The V gene end was trimmed by 5 bases and the J gene end by 4 bases; junction bases not matched to a gene: 7. The CDR3 spells CASRFGTGEPDTQYF. The CDR3 bases are TGCGCCAGCAGGTTCGGGACAGGGGAACCAGATACGCAGTATTTT.

The chain has TRBV11-3 and TRBJ2-3; a weak D match, TRBD2 (6 bases). Germline CDR1 is SGHNT and CDR2 is YENEEA. Between the trimmed V and J ends, which lost 6 bases and 2 bases, there was a span of 12 bases. The CDR3 covers 14 residues. The CDR3 bases are TGTGCCAGCAGTACGGGACTTCACACAGATACGCAGTATTTT. It specifies CASSTGLHTDTQYF.

The chain has TRBV7-2 and TRBJ1-5; 9 bases are a match to TRBD1. V lost 1 base and J lost 4; bases outside the gene matches: 11. This CDR3 contains 18 residues. Germline CDR1 reads SGHTA; CDR2 reads FQGNSA. The CDR3 DNA follows: TGTGCCAGCAGCTTAGGCTCGGGACAGGGCCCCAATAATCAGCCCCAGCATTTT. Translation gives CASSLGSGQGPNNQPQHF.

The chain recombines TRBV11-2 with TRBJ2-4, with a tentative D call TRBD2 (5 bases). The germline V gene encodes CDR1 SGHAT and CDR2 FQNNGV. The CDR3 totals 14 residues. V shed 5 bases and J shed 6 bases, with 14 bases lying between them. The CDR3 sequence: CASSPRVSGNIQYF. In DNA, the CDR3 is TGTGCCAGCAGCCCCCGAGTAAGCGGAAACATTCAGTACTTC.

This clone was found a few times. CDR3 in amino acids: CASSLSGTGYYGYTF. CDR3 in DNA: TGTGCCAGCAGTTTATCCGGGACAGGGTACTATGGCTACACCTTC. The chain combines TRBV27 with TRBJ1-2, with 9 bases fitting TRBD1. Looked up from germline, CDR1 is MNHEY and CDR2 is SMNVEV (reference sequence). J lost 3 bases, V lost 0 bases, and 2 bases had no gene match. This CDR3 spans 15 amino acids.

The chain uses TRBV20-1 and TRBJ2-2; 10 positions match TRBD2. Trimming removed 3 bases from V and 0 bases from J; junction bases left unmatched: 1. There are 15 residues in the CDR3. Germline V gene data show CDR1 as DFQATT and CDR2 as SNEGSKA (reference sequence). The CDR3 is CSASTSGTNTGELFF. CDR3 DNA sequence: TGCAGTGCTAGTACTAGCGGGACGAACACCGGGGAGCTGTTTTTT.